The present T cell receptor (beta chain) was sequenced within a study of beta chain features in type 1 diabetes. Study results and caveats: TCRB CDR3 length was moderately but significantly reduced in all four CD4+ subsets of Type 1 diabetes patients.

Of the isolated RNA, all was reverse transcribed, and so the sequenced material was expressed TCRB transcripts. Only in-frame clones appear in the TCRdb table, and some are missing; sequencing was by immunoSEQ multiplex PCR. This sample carries about 240,000 clones, approximately 15% of them seen once, and the ten largest clones take roughly 0.019%. As regards this clone: What it binds is not known.

The CDR3 runs 16 residues. The germline V and J ends were trimmed by 1 base and 1 base, with 13 bases remaining between them. Germline CDR1 reads GTSNPN; CDR2 reads SVGIG (reference sequence). Sequenced material: naive CD4+ T cells from blood. The sequence derives from a man aged 30 to 39 with type 1 diabetes. This chain links TRBV30 with TRBJ2-2; D is uncertain. CDR3 residues: CAWSASLSRNTGELFF. The CDR3 region has the DNA TGTGCCTGGAGTGCCTCCCTTTCGAGGAACACCGGGGAGCTGTTTTTT.